This note documents a single T cell receptor beta chain sequence. The antigen is not known. At the DNA level, this CDR3 is encoded by other sequences in the same sample as well. The ends were cut back, 2 bases at V and 4 bases at J, with 14 bases in the middle. Germline assignment: CDR1 ENHRY and CDR2 SYGVKD. This CDR3 contains 15 residues. The sample comes from a study of radiotherapy plus CTLA-4 blockade in lung cancer. Study background: The study recorded objective responses in about 18% of patients and disease control in 31%.

Data came from immunoSEQ multiplex PCR; TCRdb stores just in-frame clones and leaves some out. Of more than 90,000 clones listed, 81% are singletons. The study, taken as a whole, reports: Following radiotherapy plus ipilimumab, tumor-derived TCR clones expanded in the blood.

Patients with chemo-refractory metastatic non-small-cell lung cancer received focal radiation plus CTLA-4 blockade with ipilimumab. This chain connects TRBV10-3 to TRBJ1-1, with a weak D call TRBD1 (5 bases). This specimen consisted of peripheral blood, obtained from a patient treated with radiotherapy plus ipilimumab. The sequence derives from a human donor with non-small cell lung cancer that progressed on radiotherapy plus ipilimumab. Some clones in this sample may be carry-over from other donors' samples. The CDR3 DNA is TGTGCCATCAGTGAGAGTAGAGGGGTGGGCACTGAAGCTTTCTTT. Translating gives CAISESRGVGTEAFF.